The rows below give T cell receptor beta chains drawn from one sample of a study of shared clonotypes between healthy human individuals. TCRdb's copy holds only in-frame clones and misses some; the assay was immunoSEQ multiplex PCR. The top ten clones hold 1.2% of a sample with some 1,400,000 clones, approximately 97% of them seen once. Sequenced: naive CD4+ T cells sorted from blood. The receptors shown here come from a man under 40 in good health. Each CDR3 is given with its conserved first and last residue. The D gene is left open where the match is weak. Expanded clones are given a class, and other clones once, few, many or no size at all.

CDR3aa: CASGTGAYEQYF
CDR3nt: TGTGCCTCAGGGACGGGCGCCTACGAGCAGTACTTC
j_gene: TRBJ2-7
d_gene: -
abundance: -
len: 12
v_gene: TRBV2

CDR3aa: CASSAETSGKYEQYF
CDR3nt: TGTGCCAGCAGCGCGGAGACTAGCGGAAAATACGAGCAGTACTTC
j_gene: TRBJ2-7
d_gene: TRBD2
abundance: -
len: 15
v_gene: TRBV9

CDR3aa: CASSWGLAGGGSYNEQFF
CDR3nt: TGCGCCAGCAGCTGGGGACTAGCGGGAGGAGGGTCCTACAATGAGCAGTTCTTC
j_gene: TRBJ2-1
d_gene: TRBD2
abundance: -
len: 18
v_gene: TRBV5-1

CDR3aa: CASSPGQNYEQYF
CDR3nt: TGTGCCAGCAGTCCGGGACAGAACTACGAGCAGTACTTC
j_gene: TRBJ2-7
d_gene: TRBD1
abundance: -
len: 13
v_gene: TRBV28

CDR3aa: CASSREIYEQYF
CDR3nt: TGTGCCAGCAGCCGGGAGATCTACGAGCAGTACTTC
j_gene: TRBJ2-7
d_gene: -
abundance: -
len: 12
v_gene: TRBV7-2

CDR3aa: CASSLFLAGVHEQFF
CDR3nt: TGTGCCAGCAGTTTGTTCCTAGCGGGAGTTCATGAGCAGTTCTTC
j_gene: TRBJ2-1
d_gene: TRBD2
abundance: -
len: 15
v_gene: TRBV27

CDR3aa: CASSPRGGSDTQYF
CDR3nt: TGTGCCAGCTCACCACGGGGGGGGTCAGATACGCAGTATTTT
j_gene: TRBJ2-3
d_gene: TRBD2
abundance: -
len: 14
v_gene: TRBV18

CDR3aa: CASSVFRGGGNEQFF
CDR3nt: TGTGCCAGCAGCGTATTTAGGGGTGGTGGCAATGAGCAGTTCTTC
j_gene: TRBJ2-1
d_gene: -
abundance: once
len: 15
v_gene: TRBV11-1

CDR3aa: CASSDMGQGNYEQYF
CDR3nt: TGTGCCAGCAGTGACATGGGACAGGGGAACTACGAGCAGTACTTC
j_gene: TRBJ2-7
d_gene: TRBD1
abundance: -
len: 15
v_gene: TRBV6-4

CDR3aa: CSVSPLMNTEAFF
CDR3nt: TGCAGCGTTTCCCCGCTCATGAACACTGAAGCTTTCTTT
j_gene: TRBJ1-1
d_gene: -
abundance: -
len: 13
v_gene: TRBV29-1

CDR3aa: CASRDWTSIAKNIQYF
CDR3nt: TGTGCCAGCAGAGACTGGACAAGTATAGCCAAAAACATTCAGTACTTC
j_gene: TRBJ2-4
d_gene: -
abundance: -
len: 16
v_gene: TRBV6-7

CDR3aa: CASSPQGRETQYF
CDR3nt: TGTGCCAGCAGCCCACAGGGCCGCGAGACCCAGTACTTC
j_gene: TRBJ2-5
d_gene: -
abundance: -
len: 13
v_gene: TRBV5-4

CDR3aa: CASSRTPQETQYF
CDR3nt: TGTGCCAGCAGCAGGACACCCCAAGAGACCCAGTACTTC
j_gene: TRBJ2-5
d_gene: -
abundance: -
len: 13
v_gene: TRBV2

CDR3aa: CASSLGGLAGVHNEQFF
CDR3nt: TGTGCCAGCAGCTTAGGGGGACTAGCGGGAGTCCACAATGAGCAGTTCTTC
j_gene: TRBJ2-1
d_gene: TRBD2
abundance: once
len: 17
v_gene: TRBV7-9

CDR3aa: CASSPSGSGTDTQYF
CDR3nt: TGTGCCAGCAGTCCTAGCGGGAGTGGTACAGATACGCAGTATTTT
j_gene: TRBJ2-3
d_gene: TRBD2
abundance: -
len: 15
v_gene: TRBV5-4

CDR3aa: CASSLKGQGFTDTQYF
CDR3nt: TGTGCCAGCAGCTTGAAGGGACAGGGATTCACAGATACGCAGTATTTT
j_gene: TRBJ2-3
d_gene: TRBD1
abundance: once
len: 16
v_gene: TRBV5-4

CDR3aa: CASSLPIGGDTQYF
CDR3nt: TGTGCCAGCAGTTTACCAATAGGGGGGGATACGCAGTATTTT
j_gene: TRBJ2-3
d_gene: -
abundance: -
len: 14
v_gene: TRBV28

CDR3aa: CASSLGQGDNEQFF
CDR3nt: TGCGCCAGCAGTCTTGGACAGGGTGACAATGAGCAGTTCTTC
j_gene: TRBJ2-1
d_gene: TRBD1
abundance: -
len: 14
v_gene: TRBV5-1

CDR3aa: CASSSRVAGLTDTQYF
CDR3nt: TGTGCCAGCAGTTCCCGGGTAGCGGGGCTCACAGATACGCAGTATTTT
j_gene: TRBJ2-3
d_gene: TRBD2
abundance: -
len: 16
v_gene: TRBV27

CDR3aa: CASSLEIQGALAKNIQYF
CDR3nt: TGCGCCAGCAGCTTGGAGATACAGGGGGCCTTAGCCAAAAACATTCAGTACTTC
j_gene: TRBJ2-4
d_gene: TRBD1
abundance: -
len: 18
v_gene: TRBV5-1

CDR3aa: CASSSISGSSYNEQFF
CDR3nt: TGTGCCAGCAGTTCAATAAGCGGGAGCTCCTACAATGAGCAGTTCTTC
j_gene: TRBJ2-1
d_gene: TRBD2
abundance: -
len: 16
v_gene: TRBV28

CDR3aa: CSVQGPGLEKGGTDTQYF
CDR3nt: TGCAGCGTTCAGGGGCCGGGCCTAGAAAAGGGGGGCACAGATACGCAGTATTTT
j_gene: TRBJ2-3
d_gene: -
abundance: -
len: 18
v_gene: TRBV29-1

CDR3aa: CAWTRTGTEAFF
CDR3nt: TGTGCCTGGACCAGGACCGGCACTGAAGCTTTCTTT
j_gene: TRBJ1-1
d_gene: -
abundance: -
len: 12
v_gene: TRBV30

CDR3aa: CASSQGRRFRAGTEAFF
CDR3nt: TGTGCCAGCAGCCAAGGCCGCCGGTTCAGAGCGGGCACTGAAGCTTTCTTT
j_gene: TRBJ1-1
d_gene: -
abundance: -
len: 17
v_gene: TRBV14

CDR3aa: CASSPGLSNQPQHF
CDR3nt: TGCGCCAGCAGCCCGGGCCTGAGCAATCAGCCCCAGCATTTT
j_gene: TRBJ1-5
d_gene: -
abundance: -
len: 14
v_gene: TRBV5-1

CDR3aa: CASRGNPGTVEAFF
CDR3nt: TGTGCCAGTAGAGGGAACCCAGGGACCGTTGAAGCTTTCTTT
j_gene: TRBJ1-1
d_gene: -
abundance: -
len: 14
v_gene: TRBV19

CDR3aa: CASSAYGLADGDTQYF
CDR3nt: TGTGCCAGCAGTGCCTACGGACTAGCGGATGGAGATACGCAGTATTTT
j_gene: TRBJ2-3
d_gene: TRBD2
abundance: -
len: 16
v_gene: TRBV6-1

CDR3aa: CASSRAGIAYEQYF
CDR3nt: TGTGCCAGCAGTCGAGCCGGGATTGCCTACGAGCAGTACTTC
j_gene: TRBJ2-7
d_gene: -
abundance: -
len: 14
v_gene: TRBV6-5

CDR3aa: CASSLPKTGGAETQYF
CDR3nt: TGTGCCAGCAGCTTGCCAAAGACAGGCGGCGCTGAGACCCAGTACTTC
j_gene: TRBJ2-5
d_gene: -
abundance: -
len: 16
v_gene: TRBV5-4